Below are 12 T cell receptor beta chains sequenced from a single sample in a study of cytomegalovirus exposure and HLA in healthy donors. In the PCR, 60 Vbeta and 13 Jbeta primers were used. Profiled with immunoSEQ multiplex PCR; TCRdb holds only in-frame clones, not every one. This table has under 130,000 clones, around 70% appearing once. Sequenced input: PBMCs. The receptors were sampled from a young man in good health and CMV-seronegative.

This rearrangement joins TRBV6-1 to TRBJ2-1, with 7 positions matching TRBD2. The J segment lost 2 bases and the V segment lost 3 bases, leaving 4 bases of the junction unmatched. CDR1 is MNHNS and CDR2 is SASEGT in the germline V gene. CDR3 length: 15 amino acids. For the CDR3, the DNA is TGTGCCAGCAGTGATGACGGGAGGACCTACAATGAGCAGTTCTTC. Its translation: CASSDDGRTYNEQFF.

V gene TRBV21-1 combines with J gene TRBJ2-5; the table's TRBD1 call for D was not verified on the DNA. TRBV21-1 is noted as a pseudogene. The CDR3 spans 16 residues. The CDR3 region is CASIPPATGGKETQYF. The CDR3 nucleotides read TGTGCCAGCATTCCCCCCGCGACAGGGGGTAAAGAGACCCAGTACTTC.

The rearrangement joins TRBV12-1 to TRBJ2-1; TRBD1 was called by the table and not checked on the DNA. TRBV12-1 is a known pseudogene. The CDR3 is 17 amino acids. Here the CDR3 reads CASSFGRQGSSYNEQFF. The CDR3, as DNA: TGTGCCAGCAGCTTTGGGCGACAGGGTAGCTCCTACAATGAGCAGTTCTTC.

J is TRBJ2-5 and V is TRBV5-1; 12 bases match TRBD2. The germline V gene encodes CDR1 SGHRS and CDR2 YFSETQ. After removal of 4 bases from V and 4 bases from J, the junction contained 8 bases not matched to a gene. The CDR3 has 16 residues. CDR3 sequence: CASSIQTSGRGETQYF. CDR3 coding DNA: TGCGCCAGCAGCATTCAGACTAGCGGGAGAGGAGAGACCCAGTACTTC.

The count of this clone is one. The chain combines TRBV5-5 with TRBJ2-3; D not resolved. Between the trimmed V and J ends, which lost 1 base and 0 bases, there was a span of 6 bases. There are 14 residues in the CDR3. Germline loops: CDR1 SGHKS, CDR2 YYEKEE (reference sequence). The CDR3: CASSLPGSTDTQYF. CDR3 coding DNA: TGTGCCAGCAGCTTGCCAGGTAGCACAGATACGCAGTATTTT.

This clone was seen once. This chain links TRBV9 with TRBJ2-7; 9 positions agree with TRBD2. From germline, CDR1 is SGDLS and CDR2 YYNGEE. Trimming cost V 2 bases and J 4 bases; bases outside gene matches: 4. This CDR3 is built from 14 residues. CDR3 residues: CASSVEREAYEQYF. In nucleotides, the CDR3 is TGTGCCAGCAGCGTTGAGCGGGAGGCTTACGAGCAGTACTTC.

The rearrangement uses TRBV6-5 and TRBJ1-2; 9 nucleotides match TRBD1. This CDR3 has 14 residues. The V gene end was trimmed by 5 bases and the J gene end by 7 bases; junction bases not matched to a gene: 8. Per germline, CDR1 MNHEY and CDR2 SVGAGI. For the CDR3, the DNA is TGTGCCAGCAGTGTAAGGACAGGGGCGTCTGGCTACACCTTC. Its translation: CASSVRTGASGYTF.

The chain carries TRBV7-9 and TRBJ2-1, with 11 bases matching TRBD2. Trimming cost V 0 bases and J 2 bases; bases outside gene matches: 9. The CDR3 is 19 amino acids. Germline CDR1 reads SEHNR; CDR2 reads FQNEAQ (reference sequence). CDR3 in amino acids: CASSLAIYMTSGTYNEQFF. The CDR3 nucleotides are TGTGCCAGCAGCTTAGCGATCTACATGACTAGCGGGACCTACAATGAGCAGTTCTTC.

The chain combines TRBV7-2 with TRBJ1-5, with D possibly matching TRBD1 (6 bases). The CDR3 totals 14 residues. V lost 11 bases and J 1 base, leaving 15 bases between the germline ends. From germline, CDR1 is SGHTA and CDR2 FQGNSA. DNA of the CDR3: TGTGCCTCGGCGGGAGGGGGGAGCAATCAGCCCCAGCATTTT. Translation: CASAGGGSNQPQHF.

The chain is built from TRBV9 and TRBJ1-1; D ambiguous. CDR3 size: 15 residues. The germline CDR1 and CDR2 sequences are SGDLS and YYNGEE. The V and J ends lost 0 bases and 3 bases respectively, with 12 bases between them. The CDR3 DNA is TGTGCCAGCAGCGTAGGGTCAGGAGGAGACACTGAAGCTTTCTTT. Protein sequence: CASSVGSGGDTEAFF.

A few counts support this clone. The chain employs TRBV13 and TRBJ1-4, with D unresolved. V was shortened by 2 bases and J by 3 bases, with 7 bases between the two germline ends. There are 14 residues in the CDR3. Germline CDR1 is PRHDT and CDR2 is FYEKMQ (reference sequence). The CDR3 DNA sequence: TGTGCCAGCAGCTTACGGGTCGCTAATGAAAAACTGTTTTTT. Translation gives CASSLRVANEKLFF.

The V and J genes are TRBV11-2 and TRBJ2-5; 7 bases agree with TRBD1. After removal of 5 bases from V and 4 bases from J, the junction contained 4 bases not matched to a gene. Germline CDR1 is SGHAT and CDR2 is FQNNGV. CDR3 length: 13 residues. The CDR3 sequence is CASSKGQRETQYF. CDR3 DNA: TGTGCCAGCAGCAAGGGACAGAGAGAGACCCAGTACTTC.